The 29 T cell receptor beta chains below come from one sample, sequenced in a study of regulatory T cells in long-lasting Graves disease. Time point of the sample: persistent/refractory GD, antithyroid drugs over 5 years with positive TRAb. PBMCs were the source of the RNA used for TCR sequencing. Libraries of TCR beta came from iRepertoire HTBI primers plus Arm-PCR of CDR3 regions. TCRdb re-called the multiplex PCR reads through MiXCR, storing one row per CDR3 protein. The sample lists about 660,000 distinct CDR3 sequences; about 32% were seen once. The input for sequencing was peripheral blood mononuclear cells (PBMCs), taken when the disease was refractory, from a patient treated with antithyroid drugs. All receptors come from a female donor with Graves disease.

This clonotype has more than one count but fewer than ten. The chain links TRBV11-2 to TRBJ1-5; no clear D. CDR3 length: 16 residues. V was trimmed by 5 bases and J by 4 bases, leaving 18 bases between them. Looked up from germline, CDR1 is SGHAT and CDR2 is FQNNGV. DNA of the CDR3: TGTGCCAGCAGCCCCTTAGCGCCCGAGGGTAATCAGCCCCAGCATTTT. Its protein product is CASSPLAPEGNQPQHF.

V gene TRBV30 combines with J gene TRBJ1-2; D uncertain. Per the germline V gene, CDR1 is GTSNPN and CDR2 is SVGIG (reference sequence). The CDR3 covers 12 residues. Between the trimmed V and J ends, which lost 5 bases and 9 bases, there was a span of 16 bases. Written as DNA, the CDR3 is TGTGCCTGGTTTTCGGGTCGGATGAGCTACACCTTC. This gives the protein CAWFSGRMSYTF. The full variable domain, rest sourced from reference TRBV30 and TRBJ1-2, is SQTIHQWPATLVQPVGSPLSLECTVEGTSNPNLYWYRQAAGRGLQLLFYSVGIGQISSEVPQNLSASRPQDRQFILSSKKLLLSDSGFYLCAWFSGRMSYTFGSGTRLTVV.

This clonotype has a single count. The chain combines TRBV6-2 or TRBV6-3 with TRBJ2-2, with D hard to call. Between the trimmed V and J ends, which lost 5 bases and 4 bases, there was a span of 11 bases. CDR1 is MNHEY, CDR2 SVGEGT, per germline. The CDR3 consists of 14 residues. The CDR3 coding sequence is TGTGCCAGCAGTGAACAACTTCTCACCGGGGAGCTGTTTTTT. This encodes CASSEQLLTGELFF.

J is TRBJ1-2 and V is TRBV10-3; 10 bases map to TRBD1. J was trimmed by 5 bases and V by 0 bases; bases with no gene match: 6. Germline CDR1 and CDR2: ENHRY and SYGVKD. The CDR3 runs 16 residues. The CDR3 here is CAISESTGGYRYGYTF. In nucleotides, the CDR3 is TGTGCCATCAGTGAGTCGACAGGGGGCTATCGATATGGCTACACCTTC.

Notes on this clonotype: A much larger clonotype is one base distant, so this may be a read error. The V call is TRBV12-5, the J call TRBJ2-5; weak D call: TRBD2 (6 bases). The CDR3 loop spans 14 amino acids. Trimming took off 7 bases at V and 5 bases at J, with 17 bases between the two ends. Germline loops: CDR1 LGHNT, CDR2 FRNRAP. CDR3 coding DNA: TGTGCTAGTGACACCGGGACTTCCGATGAGACCCAGTACTTC. Translation gives CASDTGTSDETQYF. Based on the CDR3 plus reference TRBV12-5 and TRBJ2-5, the full variable domain is DARVTQTPRHKVTEMGQEVTMRCQPILGHNTVFWYRQTMMQGLELLAYFRNRAPLDDSGMPKDRFSAEMPDATLATLKIQPSEPRDSAVYFCASDTGTSDETQYFGPGTRLLVL.

A few counts support this clonotype. V is TRBV6-1 and J is TRBJ2-7; TRBD2 matches 9 bases. After removal of 7 bases from V and 6 bases from J, the junction contained 10 bases not matched to a gene. Germline lookup yields CDR1 MNHNS and CDR2 SASEGT. This CDR3 region has 14 residues. The CDR3 bases are TGTGCCAGCACCGACGAGCGGGAGGTAGTCGAGCAGTACTTC. Protein: CASTDEREVVEQYF.

The V and J genes are TRBV20-1 and TRBJ1-1, with D perhaps TRBD1 (6 bases). Germline loops: CDR1 DFQATT, CDR2 SNEGSKA (reference sequence). The length of the CDR3 is 16 residues. V was shortened by 4 bases and J by 6 bases, with 24 bases between the two germline ends. In DNA, the CDR3 is TGCAGTGCTACCCTCTTCGGGGGGCCGGGAGTCTCTGAAGCTTTCTTT. Residues: CSATLFGGPGVSEAFF.

V usage is TRBV6-2 or TRBV6-3 and J usage is TRBJ2-5; no clear D. This CDR3 contains 13 residues. Germline CDR1 is MNHEY and CDR2 is SVGEGT. Trimming pared 5 bases from V and 5 bases from J, leaving 12 bases between. Here the CDR3 DNA reads TGTGCCAGCAGTGAAAGTATATGGGAGACCCAGTACTTC. Its translation: CASSESIWETQYF.

Only a few counts were recorded for this clonotype. This chain joins TRBV5-4 and TRBJ2-7; 10 nucleotides align to TRBD2. The CDR3 covers 14 residues. Per germline, CDR1 SGHNT and CDR2 YYREEE (reference sequence). V trimming: 0 bases; J trimming: 6 bases; junction bases outside the gene matches: 3. The CDR3 DNA reads as TGTGCCAGCAGCTTGGAACTAGCGGGGACCGAGCAGTACTTC. It is translated as CASSLELAGTEQYF.

The rearrangement joins TRBV2 to TRBJ2-5; TRBD2 matches 8 bases. The tail of the sequence fits TRBJ2-7 better, so the J call may be wrong. Germline loops: CDR1 SNHLY, CDR2 FYNNEI. This CDR3 spans 14 amino acids. CDR3 sequence reads: CASSGGGSLYEQYF. The CDR3 DNA reads TGTGCCAGCAGCGGGGGGGGGAGTCTCTACGAGCAGTACTTC.

This clonotype has more than one count but fewer than ten. The V call is TRBV11-2, the J call TRBJ1-3; 9 bases map to TRBD1. The germline V gene has CDR1 SGHAT and CDR2 FQNNGV. The CDR3 totals 16 residues. Trimming at V came to 5 bases and at J to 4 bases, leaving 9 bases not matched to a gene. CDR3 DNA: TGTGCCAGCAGCCACTACCCGGGACAGGGAGGAAACACCATATATTTT. This gives the protein CASSHYPGQGGNTIYF. Using reference TRBV11-2 and TRBJ1-3 for the parts outside the CDR3, the full variable domain is EAGVAQSPRYKIIEKRQSVAFWCNPISGHATLYWYQQILGQGPKLLIQFQNNGVVDDSQLPKDRFSAERLKGVDSTLKIQPAKLEDSAVYLCASSHYPGQGGNTIYFGEGSWLTVV.

This clonotype was observed at least ten times. V gene TRBV28 combines with J gene TRBJ2-7; D possibly corresponds to TRBD1 (6 bases). The CDR3 length is 16 residues. The V and J ends lost 2 bases and 0 bases respectively, with 14 bases between them. Germline-derived CDR1 and CDR2 are MDHEN and SYDVKM. CDR3 DNA sequence: TGTGCCAGCAGTTTAGCTCCGGGGACAAGCTCCTACGAGCAGTACTTC. Its protein product is CASSLAPGTSSYEQYF.

This clonotype was counted a few times. The CDR3 sequence: CASSLRGGSARYGYTF. The CDR3 DNA reads TGTGCCAGCAGTTTACGTGGGGGGTCTGCGCGCTATGGCTACACCTTC. The V gene is TRBV27, the J gene TRBJ1-2; TRBD1 might be the D (5 bases). Germline assignment: CDR1 MNHEY and CDR2 SMNVEV (reference sequence). Trimming took off 2 bases at V and 4 bases at J, with 17 bases between the two ends. The CDR3 has 16 residues.

There are a few counts of this clonotype. The J gene is TRBJ2-2, the V gene TRBV20-1; 7 nucleotides match TRBD2. V lost 6 bases and J lost 2; bases outside the gene matches: 12. CDR1 is DFQATT, CDR2 SNEGSKA, per germline (reference sequence). This CDR3 comprises 16 residues. Here the CDR3 DNA reads TGCAGTGCCCCTAACTACGGGACTAATAACACCGGGGAGCTGTTTTTT. As protein: CSAPNYGTNNTGELFF.

This clonotype appeared a few times. The chain links TRBV27 to TRBJ2-2; 9 nucleotides line up with TRBD2. From germline, CDR1 is MNHEY and CDR2 SMNVEV (reference sequence). The CDR3 runs to 16 residues. The V and J ends lost 7 bases and 5 bases, in that order; junction bases with no gene match: 11. The CDR3 bases are TGTGCCAGCACTCCCCTTAGCGGGAGAAGAACCGGGGAGCTGTTTTTT. Its protein product is CASTPLSGRRTGELFF.

This clonotype has ten or more counts. This chain uses TRBV11-2 with TRBJ1-1, with 8 bases that match TRBD1. Germline V CDR1 and CDR2: SGHAT, FQNNGV. J lost 1 base, V lost 4 bases, and 5 bases had no gene match. The length of the CDR3 is 15 residues. CDR3 residues: CASSSNRGSNTEAFF. CDR3 DNA: TGTGCCAGCAGCTCGAACAGGGGGTCGAACACTGAAGCTTTCTTT.

The rearrangement links TRBV7-9 to TRBJ1-6; D is unresolved. Germline V gives CDR1 SEHNR, CDR2 FQNEAQ (reference sequence). This CDR3 is 15 amino acids long. Trimming removed 5 bases from V and 4 bases from J, with 12 bases in between. This CDR3 reads CASSPGRTYNSPLHF. CDR3 coding DNA: TGTGCCAGCAGCCCCGGACGGACGTATAATTCACCCCTCCACTTT.

This clonotype showed up just a few times. The chain joins TRBV19 to TRBJ1-4; D is undetermined. Trimming left V 6 bases short and J 3 bases short, with 14 bases between. From germline, CDR1 is LNHDA and CDR2 SQIVND (reference sequence). The CDR3 spans 15 residues. The CDR3, as DNA: TGTGCCAGTAGGCTACGGGAAACCCCTAATGAAAAACTGTTTTTT. Protein: CASRLRETPNEKLFF. The full variable domain, rest sourced from reference TRBV19 and TRBJ1-4, is DGGITQSPKYLFRKEGQNVTLSCEQNLNHDAMYWYRQDPGQGLRLIYYSQIVNDFQKGDIAEGYSVSREKKESFPLTVTSAQKNPTAFYLCASRLRETPNEKLFFGSGTQLSVL.

This clonotype was observed a few times. J is TRBJ2-7 and V is TRBV5-1; TRBD1 matches at 10 bases. The CDR3 consists of 15 residues. J was trimmed by 3 bases and V by 4 bases; bases with no gene match: 7. The germline gives CDR1 SGHRS, CDR2 YFSETQ. CDR3 sequence (DNA): TGCGCCAGCAGCCCCAGGACAGGGGGGCACTACGAGCAGTACTTC. Encoded protein: CASSPRTGGHYEQYF.

This clonotype was picked up many times. The rearrangement links TRBV12-3 or TRBV12-4 to TRBJ2-7; 10 nucleotides agree with TRBD1. The V gene end was trimmed by 8 bases and the J gene end by 7 bases; junction bases not matched to a gene: 8. The CDR3 covers 13 residues. The CDR3 here is CASRIGTGEEQYF. CDR3 coding DNA: TGTGCCAGCCGAATCGGGACAGGGGAGGAGCAGTACTTC.

This clonotype was observed many times. The J gene is TRBJ1-2, the V gene TRBV28; D is unresolved. Germline CDR1 and CDR2: MDHEN and SYDVKM. The CDR3 has 14 amino acids. V was clipped by 3 bases and J by 4 bases, with 12 bases between them. CDR3: CASSLGSSLYGYTF. DNA of the CDR3: TGTGCCAGCAGTTTGGGCAGTTCCCTCTATGGCTACACCTTC.

This CDR3 reads CASSHADSPNYGYTF. CDR3 DNA: TGCGCCAGCAGCCATGCGGACAGTCCTAACTATGGCTACACCTTC. The V and J genes are TRBV4-1 and TRBJ1-2; D is perhaps TRBD1 (6 bases). V was pared by 3 bases and J by 0 bases, with 11 bases between. Germline-derived CDR1 and CDR2 are MGHRA and YSYEKL. The CDR3 totals 15 residues.

This clonotype was observed a few times. The rearrangement joins TRBV19 to TRBJ1-1, with D possibly TRBD1 on 6 matching bases. CDR1 is LNHDA, CDR2 SQIVND, per germline (reference sequence). The CDR3 is 15 amino acids. V lost 6 bases and J 1 base, leaving 15 bases between the germline ends. The CDR3 nucleotides read TGTGCCAGTAGAAGTACCGGGACATCGAACACTGAAGCTTTCTTT. It codes for CASRSTGTSNTEAFF.

This clonotype occurred a few times. The V and J genes are TRBV6-2 or TRBV6-3 and TRBJ1-1; D is uncertain. Germline values: CDR1 MNHEY, CDR2 SVGEGT. The CDR3 loop spans 14 amino acids. Trimming stripped 2 bases from V and 1 base from J, with 8 bases between. CDR3 amino acids: CASSYGRPNTEAFF. The DNA for the CDR3 is TGTGCCAGCAGTTACGGCCGTCCGAACACTGAAGCTTTCTTT.

The rearrangement joins TRBV25-1 to TRBJ1-2; TRBD1 is a possible D gene (6 bases). Trimming took off 2 bases at V and 7 bases at J, with 20 bases between the two ends. This CDR3 comprises 16 residues. Germline values: CDR1 MGHDK, CDR2 SYGVNS. This CDR3 reads CASSERGLPFEGGYTF. CDR3 nucleotide sequence: TGTGCCAGCAGTGAACGGGGGCTACCTTTTGAGGGTGGCTACACCTTC.

This clonotype was recorded at least ten times. V is TRBV20-1 and J is TRBJ2-7; 8 bases map to TRBD1. Germline lookup yields CDR1 DFQATT and CDR2 SNEGSKA (reference sequence). The junction had 1 base not matched to a gene; V was cut back by 3 bases and J by 3 bases. There are 12 residues in the CDR3. This chain's CDR3 is CSASTGGYEQYF. In nucleotides, the CDR3 is TGCAGTGCTAGTACAGGGGGCTACGAGCAGTACTTC.

The V gene is TRBV7-3, the J gene TRBJ2-5; D ambiguous. The CDR3 length is 13 residues. The germline V gene encodes CDR1 SGHTA and CDR2 FQGTGA. V was trimmed by 5 bases and J by 5 bases, leaving 12 bases between them. CDR3 amino acids: CASSRTEGETQYF. The CDR3 coding sequence is TGTGCCAGCAGCCGTACAGAAGGGGAGACCCAGTACTTC.

The chain couples TRBV30 to TRBJ1-5; D possibly corresponds to TRBD1 (6 bases). The CDR3 has 14 residues. Trimming stripped 2 bases from V and 3 bases from J, with 11 bases between. From germline, CDR1 is GTSNPN and CDR2 SVGIG (reference sequence). The CDR3 is CAWSRGQPNQPQHF. The DNA for the CDR3 is TGTGCCTGGAGTCGGGGGCAGCCCAATCAGCCCCAGCATTTT.

The CDR3 spells CASAIVSNQPQHF. CDR3 nucleotide sequence: TGTGCCAGCGCTATTGTTAGCAATCAGCCCCAGCATTTT. The chain links TRBV27 to TRBJ1-5; no clear D gene. Trimming removed 8 bases from V and 0 bases from J, with 8 bases in between. CDR3 length: 13 residues. Germline CDR1 MNHEY, CDR2 SMNVEV (reference sequence).